This T cell receptor beta chain is from a study of neurological immune-mediated disorders (dated by TCRdb to the late 2010s). Describing the broader study: Using UMI-based sequencing, the study compared peripheral blood TCR-beta repertoires from patients with HTLV-I-associated myelopathy (HAM/TSP), patients with multiple sclerosis, and healthy controls. Alongside PBMC samples, the set of around 99 TCR-beta libraries contained longitudinal samples, technical triplicates, and paired CD4+ and CD8+ T-cell subsets that had been sorted. The cohort was made up of about 68 subjects, consisting of roughly 15 HAM/TSP patients, some 35 multiple sclerosis patients and around 20 healthy controls.

Blood bank volunteers in Maryland, USA served as the healthy controls. For the unsorted PBMC libraries, 2 million PBMCs were stored in RNAlater at -80 degrees C until RNA extraction and were used to generate the libraries. Peripheral blood was subjected to Ficoll-Hypaque density gradient centrifugation to isolate PBMCs, which were then cryopreserved in liquid nitrogen. cDNA was synthesized by template-switch 5'RACE using a primer with a 10-nucleotide random unique molecular identifier that tagged each TCR transcript. Every sequencing run covered 15-18 subjects and yielded more than 180 million TCR-beta sequences. The RNeasy kit was used to extract total RNA. The KAPA Real-time Library Amplification kit was used to amplify TCR-beta VDJ regions with primers targeting the TCR constant region and the 5'RACE anchor. A first PCR added sample indexes and Illumina adaptors, and a second PCR then raised library yield. After purification with Ampure beads, the TCR product of roughly 650 bp was size-selected on a 2% E-gel SizeSelection system. Library quality was checked on a Bioanalyzer, concentration was measured with Qubit, and libraries were quantified with the Kapa Library Quantification kit before pooling. Libraries were sequenced paired-end 2 x 150 bp on an Illumina HiSeq 2500. To increase sequence diversity, roughly 24-32% phiX was spiked into each library pool. The published analysis was carried out like this. The quality-filtered reads were processed with the UMI-based MiGEC pipeline, whose error correction step removed more than 80% of the raw TCR sequences. VDJ genes were aligned to IMGT germline references, and clonotypes were defined by unique CDR3 amino acid sequence plus V-J genes. VDJtools evaluated clonal expansion, Shannon diversity and CDR3 relatedness (CalcPairwiseDistances, ClusterSamples); CLCbio workbench built phylogenetic trees. Using coefficient-of-variation modelling across technical triplicates, the study counted a clone as expanded if it had at least 8 unique UMIs. Clones were called with MiXCR by TCRdb after fastp trimmed the public reads at Q25, and only in-frame beta chains were retained. Each CDR3 protein appears once, grouped with its most common genes and DNA. The V and J calls come from TCRdb's annotation, not from the publication. This sample gives roughly 80,000 distinct CDR3 sequences in total; 10% of them show up just once. The ten largest make up about 1.8% of the sample.

Relative to germline, V is 4 bases shorter and J is 5 bases shorter, with 25 bases between their ends. Spanning cysteine to phenylalanine, the CDR3 consists of 17 amino acids. Only CDR3 DNA is held: 51 bases, read in frame from base 1. CDR1 is given as SGHRS and CDR2 as YFSETQ, both from the germline V gene. This clonotype was observed at least ten times. The antigen it binds to is not known. Per-base qualities were not stored, and no clone one base away is much larger. General findings and caveats noted by the study authors: TCR clonal expansion was highest in HAM/TSP patients and lowest in MS patients, with MS patients falling below even healthy controls. No identical CDR3 amino acid sequences were found to be shared among expanded clones across subjects, suggesting that TCR-beta repertoires were private in all groups.

The specimen was PBMCs. This TCR was sampled from a man in his forties in good health. The chain employs TRBV5-1 and TRBJ2-7; the D segment may tentatively be TRBD1 or TRBD2, each giving 6 matched bases. The DNA is TGCGCCAGCAGCGTTGGGGGGCTTGGGGCACCCCGGAACGAGCAGTACTTC. Protein translation: CASSVGGLGAPRNEQYF.